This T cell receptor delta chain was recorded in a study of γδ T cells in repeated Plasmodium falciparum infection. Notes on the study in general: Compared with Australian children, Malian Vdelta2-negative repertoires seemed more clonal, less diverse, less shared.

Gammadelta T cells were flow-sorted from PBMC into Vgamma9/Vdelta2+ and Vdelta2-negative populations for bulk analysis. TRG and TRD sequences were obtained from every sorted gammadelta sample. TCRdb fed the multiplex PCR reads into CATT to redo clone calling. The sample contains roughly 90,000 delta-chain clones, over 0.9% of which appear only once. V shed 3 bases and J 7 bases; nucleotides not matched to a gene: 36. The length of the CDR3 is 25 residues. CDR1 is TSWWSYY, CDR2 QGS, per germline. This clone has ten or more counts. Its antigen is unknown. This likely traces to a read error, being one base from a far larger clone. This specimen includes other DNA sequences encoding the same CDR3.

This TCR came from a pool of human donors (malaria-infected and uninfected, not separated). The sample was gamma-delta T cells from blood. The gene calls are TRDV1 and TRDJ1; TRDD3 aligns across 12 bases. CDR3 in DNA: TGTGCTCTTGGGGAGTTCCAGAGGGGGCCTTCCGAAAAAAACTGGGGGATACCCTCCAACAGTAAACTCATCTTT. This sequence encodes CALGEFQRGPSEKNWGIPSNSKLIF.